The rows below give T cell receptor beta chains drawn from one sample of a study of post-analysis software for immune sequencing data. MiXCR was run by TCRdb on the PCR reads, yielding one entry per CDR3 protein. The repertoire holds hundreds of thousands of distinct CDR3 sequences, around 53% seen once, with 4.6% in the top ten. The sequenced material came from blood. These receptors all stem from a girl under 18 with multiple sclerosis. Each CDR3 is given with its conserved first and last residue.

>TRBV10-3|TRBJ2-7
CAIRPGLAGDEQYF
>TRBV28|TRBJ2-1
CASMGTSVRCNEQFF
>TRBV7-8|-
CASSPAGTTQNIQYF
>TRBV7-2|TRBJ1-6
CASSLAGTGRSYNSPLHF
>TRBV5-1|TRBJ1-1
CASSLSWTGGEMAGNTEAFF
>TRBV5-1|TRBJ1-6
CASSLEGAGNSPLHF
>TRBV18|TRBJ1-1
CASSRDGLNTEAFF
>TRBV7-3|TRBJ2-3
CASSQNSGADTQYF
>TRBV4-1|TRBJ2-1
CASSPGGTSNYNEQFF
>TRBV20-1|TRBJ2-5
CSARSITGDQETQYF
>TRBV6-1|TRBJ1-1
CASSTGLLILTEAFF
>TRBV25-1|TRBJ2-6
CASREGGSGANVLTF
>TRBV6-1|TRBJ2-1
CASSPPVGSRGVRMEQFF
>TRBV20-1|TRBJ2-4
CSARDPERGRNIQYF
>TRBV9|TRBJ2-3
CASSALGTRTDTQYF
>TRBV6-2/TRBV6-3|TRBJ2-1
CAREREGLYNEQFF
>TRBV15|TRBJ2-1
CATSRDRVEQFF
>TRBV7-9|TRBJ2-7
CASSLDIGPYEQYF
>TRBV6-6|TRBJ1-1
CASSYGFGTEAFF
>TRBV4-1|TRBJ2-7
CASSLQGDRSSYEQYF
>TRBV7-8|TRBJ2-7
CASRPTKASSYEQYF
>TRBV20-1|TRBJ2-1
CSAKQGASNNEQFF
>TRBV20-1|TRBJ2-5
CSAWTSGRAGETQYF
>TRBV13|TRBJ2-3
CASSAPASEADTQYF
>TRBV7-9|TRBJ2-1
CASSLENFRRGGMWGEQFF
>TRBV3-1|TRBJ2-1
CASSPRPAGGHNEQFF
>TRBV4-1|TRBJ2-1
CASSAGVYNEQFF
>TRBV24-1|TRBJ2-1
CATSDGDRARFF
>TRBV12-3/TRBV12-4|TRBJ1-2
CASSFRQTRYGYTF
>TRBV3-1|TRBJ2-5
CASSQVGQTWETQYF
>TRBV25-1|TRBJ2-7
CASSEYTYEQYF
>TRBV27|TRBJ2-7
CASSPEGQTLYEQYF
>TRBV12-3/TRBV12-4|TRBJ2-3
CASSTAGGAGTDTQYF
>TRBV7-2|TRBJ2-6
CASSLVGTNNVLTF
>TRBV20-1|TRBJ2-3
CSAFTPGATDTQYF
>TRBV20-1|TRBJ2-1
CSARSRDRAYNEQFF
>TRBV20-1|TRBJ2-7
CSASAPTSYEQYF
>TRBV5-1|TRBJ2-3
CASSLASGGSSPDTQYF
>TRBV20-1|TRBJ2-7
CSARSSGRVPSYEQYF
>TRBV7-2|TRBJ1-2
CASSLVRDGYGYTF